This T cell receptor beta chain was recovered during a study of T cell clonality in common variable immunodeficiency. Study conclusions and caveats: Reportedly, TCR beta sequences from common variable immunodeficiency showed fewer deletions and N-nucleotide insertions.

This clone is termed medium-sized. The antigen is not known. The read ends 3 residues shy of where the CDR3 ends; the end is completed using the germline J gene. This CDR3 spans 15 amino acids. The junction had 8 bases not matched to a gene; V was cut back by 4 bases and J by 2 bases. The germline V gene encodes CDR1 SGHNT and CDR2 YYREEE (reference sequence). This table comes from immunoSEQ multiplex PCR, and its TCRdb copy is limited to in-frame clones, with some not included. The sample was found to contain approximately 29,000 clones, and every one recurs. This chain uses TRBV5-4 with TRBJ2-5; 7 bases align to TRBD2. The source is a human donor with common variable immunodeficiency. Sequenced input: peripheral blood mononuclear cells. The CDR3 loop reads CASSGTLAAQETQYF. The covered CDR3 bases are TGTGCCAGCAGCGGCACCCTAGCGGCGCAAGAGACC. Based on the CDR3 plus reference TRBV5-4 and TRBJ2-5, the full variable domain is ETGVTQSPTHLIKTRGQQVTLRCSSQSGHNTVSWYQQALGQGPQFIFQYYREEENGRGNFPPRFSGLQFPNYSSELNVNALELDDSALYLCASSGTLAAQETQYFGPGTRLLVL.